A single T cell receptor (beta chain) is shown here with its context. Trimming took 10 bases from V and 2 from J; bases not matched to a gene: 5. Germline CDR1 and CDR2: MNHEY and SVGAGI. The CDR3 loop spans 12 amino acids. Sequencing used immunoSEQ multiplex PCR; TCRdb keeps in-frame clones, though not all of them. The sample records 70,000 to 85,000 clones, under 95% being singletons. This sample is drawn from a study of T cell changes during pregnancy in multiple sclerosis. The receptor's source is a female donor with multiple sclerosis, enrolled in a pregnancy study. The specimen comprised peripheral blood, sampled before pregnancy. The chain uses TRBV6-5 and TRBJ2-7, with 7 bases identical to TRBD2. CDR3 nucleotide sequence: TGTGCCACCCGGGAGGATGCCTACGAGCAGTACTTC. Protein sequence: CATREDAYEQYF.